The clone carrying this TCR beta chain was detected only a few times. Antigen unknown. These data originate in a study of beta chain features in type 1 diabetes. Turning to the study itself: Some 110 million sorted cells were examined across all samples. Findings and limits, study-wide: The study found fewer insertions and more deletions at VDJ junctions in type 1 diabetes patients. In these data, an HLA type influence on TCRB rearrangement remained unresolved.

Every bit of the isolated RNA underwent reverse transcription, so sequencing read expressed TCRB transcripts. TCRdb keeps only in-frame clones here, not all; method: immunoSEQ multiplex PCR. The sample records under 450,000 clones, roughly 16% being singletons. This CDR3 is 16 amino acids long. The V gene's germline CDR1 is LGHNA and CDR2 YSLEER. The germline V and J ends were trimmed by 0 bases and 0 bases, with 10 bases remaining between them. The rearrangement uses TRBV4-3 and TRBJ2-3; a possible D gene is TRBD1 (5 bases). The sequencing input was naive CD4+ T cells from blood. The clonotype originates from a woman aged 18-29 years in good health. CDR3 bases: TGCGCCAGCAGCCAAGAGGGAAAGGGGAGCACAGATACGCAGTATTTT. Amino acid sequence: CASSQEGKGSTDTQYF.